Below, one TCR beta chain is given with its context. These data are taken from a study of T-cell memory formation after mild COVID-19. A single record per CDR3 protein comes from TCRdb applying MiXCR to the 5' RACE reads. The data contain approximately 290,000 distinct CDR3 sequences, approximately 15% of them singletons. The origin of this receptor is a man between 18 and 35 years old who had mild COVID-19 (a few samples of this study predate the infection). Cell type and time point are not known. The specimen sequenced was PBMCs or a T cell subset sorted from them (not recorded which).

CDR3 region: CASSYRTGGLGTEAFF. CDR3 DNA sequence: TGTGCCAGCAGTTACCGGACAGGGGGGTTGGGCACTGAAGCTTTCTTT. The J gene is TRBJ1-1, the V gene TRBV6-5, with 10 positions matching TRBD1. Germline V CDR1 and CDR2: MNHEY, SVGAGI. The CDR3 length is 16 residues. With 2 bases clipped from V and 4 bases from J, the junction kept 7 bases outside the gene matches.